The 9 T cell receptor beta chains below come from one sample, sequenced in a study of control samples from healthy donors and cancer patients. Here immunoSEQ multiplex PCR was the method, and the copy in TCRdb shows in-frame clones only, minus some. The table lists roughly 150,000 clones, 85% to 90% of them singletons. The material sequenced was blood. The receptors stem from a man aged 18 to 29 in good health.

V and J are TRBV13 and TRBJ1-1; possibly TRBD1 for D (6 bases). Trimming shortened V by 4 bases and J by 6 bases, and 15 bases separated the two germline ends. Germline loops: CDR1 PRHDT, CDR2 FYEKMQ (reference sequence). The CDR3 runs 14 residues. The CDR3 DNA reads TGTGCCAGCAGCTCCGGGGGCCTAGGGTCTGAAGCTTTCTTT. Residues: CASSSGGLGSEAFF. The full variable domain, with the rest looked up from reference TRBV13 and TRBJ1-1, is AAGVIQSPRHLIKEKRETATLKCYPIPRHDTVYWYQQGPGQDPQFLISFYEKMQSDKGSIPDRFSAQQFSDYHSELNMSSLELGDSALYFCASSSGGLGSEAFFGQGTRLTVV.

This clone was observed a single time. V is TRBV20-1 and J is TRBJ2-1; D may be TRBD1 or TRBD2 (5 bases each). CDR3 length: 11 residues. The V end was cut by 3 bases, the J end by 10 bases, with 10 bases between. Germline CDR1 and CDR2: DFQATT and SNEGSKA (reference sequence). CDR3 in amino acids: CSARGPFEQFF. The DNA of the CDR3 is TGCAGTGCTAGGGGACCGTTCGAGCAGTTCTTC.

V is TRBV4-1 and J is TRBJ1-6; the D gene is possibly TRBD1 (6 bases). V was trimmed by 6 bases and J by 11 bases, leaving 14 bases between them. Germline V gene data show CDR1 as MGHRA and CDR2 as YSYEKL. The CDR3 has 13 amino acids. DNA of the CDR3: TGCGCCAGCAGAGGACAGCTCGAGGCACCCCTCCACTTT. This codes for CASRGQLEAPLHF.

V usage is TRBV2 and J usage is TRBJ1-1, with 8 bases aligning to TRBD1. J gave up 6 bases and V 8 bases, and 8 bases lay outside the gene matches. Per the germline V gene, CDR1 is SNHLY and CDR2 is FYNNEI. This CDR3 has 13 amino acids. This chain's CDR3 is CASQDREEAEAFF. The CDR3 nucleotides are TGTGCCAGCCAGGACAGGGAGGAGGCTGAAGCTTTCTTT.

This clone has only one observation. The CDR3 DNA follows: TGTGCCAGCAGCTTAGGGGATGGCTACACCTTC. Protein sequence: CASSLGDGYTF. This sequence joins TRBV7-9 and TRBJ1-2; D is unclear. V was cut by 1 base and J by 6 bases, with 3 bases left in between. Germline V lookup: CDR1 SEHNR, CDR2 FQNEAQ (reference sequence). The CDR3 extends over 11 amino acids.

The rearrangement links TRBV7-9 to TRBJ2-1, with 8 nucleotides matching TRBD1. In germline, CDR1 is SEHNR, CDR2 FQNEAQ (reference sequence). V lost 3 bases to trimming and J lost 6 bases; unmatched junction nucleotides: 1. The CDR3 totals 13 residues. The CDR3 loop is CASSLTGANEQFF. In DNA form, the CDR3 reads TGTGCCAGCAGCTTGACAGGGGCCAATGAGCAGTTCTTC.

The genes are TRBV11-2 and TRBJ2-3; TRBD1 or TRBD2 may be the D gene (6 bases each). CDR1 and CDR2 (germline): SGHAT, FQNNGV. V shed 0 bases and J shed 6 bases, with 19 bases lying between them. The CDR3 consists of 17 residues. CDR3 sequence reads: CASSLDRGRGAGDTQYF. CDR3 sequence (DNA): TGTGCCAGCAGCTTAGATCGGGGTAGGGGGGCCGGCGATACGCAGTATTTT.

Only one count was recorded for this clone. The V call is TRBV4-2, the J call TRBJ1-4; 10 positions match TRBD1. This CDR3 region has 16 residues. Germline V gene data show CDR1 as LGHNA and CDR2 as YNFKEQ. V lost 0 bases and J lost 7; bases outside the gene matches: 5. The CDR3 DNA is TGTGCCAGCAGCCAAGACACCCGGGACAGGGGTGAAAAACTGTTTTTT. It yields the protein CASSQDTRDRGEKLFF.

The chain recombines TRBV5-6 with TRBJ2-5, with 7 bases fitting TRBD1. The CDR3 runs to 13 residues. Germline V lookup: CDR1 SGHDT, CDR2 YYEEEE. The V and J ends lost 4 bases and 1 base, in that order; junction bases with no gene match: 1. The CDR3: CASSGDSQETQYF. As DNA, the CDR3 is TGTGCCAGCAGCGGGGACAGCCAAGAGACCCAGTACTTC.